A single sample gave rise to the 15 T cell receptor beta chains below, sequenced in a study of blood T cell repertoires in COVID-19. Profiling relied on immunoSEQ multiplex PCR, and the TCRdb table lists in-frame clones only, not all of them. The sample yields 200,000 to 300,000 clones, roughly 81% seen once. The material sequenced was peripheral blood. The receptors derive from a man in his fifties with acute or convalescent COVID-19.

The genes are TRBV19 and TRBJ1-2; no definite D call. Deletions cut 7 bases from V and 3 bases from J, with 15 bases between. Germline values: CDR1 LNHDA, CDR2 SQIVND (reference sequence). CDR3 length: 14 amino acids. This chain's CDR3 is CASTREQSYYGYTF. The CDR3 DNA follows: TGTGCCAGTACCCGGGAGCAATCCTACTATGGCTACACCTTC.

This clone was counted between two and nine times. The chain recombines TRBV19 with TRBJ1-2; no reliable D call. Germline V gene lookup returns CDR1 LNHDA and CDR2 SQIVND (reference sequence). The CDR3 is 11 amino acids. Trimming stripped 3 bases from V and 5 bases from J, with 4 bases between. The CDR3 region is CASSIGYGYTF. The DNA of the CDR3 is TGTGCCAGTAGTATCGGGTATGGCTACACCTTC.

This clone occurred once. J is TRBJ1-3 and V is TRBV7-9, with 8 nucleotides matching TRBD1. Per germline, CDR1 SEHNR and CDR2 FQNEAQ (reference sequence). The CDR3 length is 15 residues. J gave up 3 bases and V 1 base, and 2 bases lay outside the gene matches. The CDR3 bases are TGTGCCAGCAGCTTAGGGGACAGGATTGGAAACACCATATATTTT. Its translation is CASSLGDRIGNTIYF.

The CDR3 here is CATSRGLALDTQYF. CDR3 nucleotides: TGTGCCACGTCGAGAGGACTCGCCTTAGATACGCAGTATTTT. The J gene is TRBJ2-3, the V gene TRBV6-5; maybe TRBD2 (5 bases). The V and J ends lost 10 bases and 5 bases respectively, with 19 bases between them. Germline values: CDR1 MNHEY, CDR2 SVGAGI. The CDR3 covers 14 residues.

The chain joins TRBV6-5 to TRBJ1-2, with D maybe TRBD1 (5 bases). This CDR3 contains 15 residues. Germline CDR1 is MNHEY and CDR2 is SVGAGI. V was cut by 0 bases and J by 4 bases, with 12 bases left in between. The CDR3 region has the DNA TGTGCCAGCAGTTACTCAGGTGGGGCGAGCTATGGCTACACCTTC. It codes for CASSYSGGASYGYTF.

This clone has more than one count but fewer than ten. The gene calls are TRBV11-2 and TRBJ1-1; no definite D call. This CDR3 has 15 amino acids. V was cut by 4 bases and J by 0 bases, with 12 bases left in between. Germline V gene lookup returns CDR1 SGHAT and CDR2 FQNNGV. The CDR3 loop reads CASSSPMRVNTEAFF. The CDR3 nucleotides are TGTGCCAGCAGCTCGCCGATGAGGGTGAACACTGAAGCTTTCTTT.

The chain uses TRBV5-1 and TRBJ1-3; D is unresolved. Germline-derived CDR1 and CDR2 are SGHRS and YFSETQ. The CDR3 loop spans 14 amino acids. V lost 0 bases and J lost 2, with 6 bases in between. CDR3 sequence (DNA): TGCGCCAGCAGCTTGGAACAACCTGGAAACACCATATATTTT. Translating it yields CASSLEQPGNTIYF.

V and J are TRBV6-5 and TRBJ1-2; D may be TRBD1 (5 bases). The CDR3 contains 14 residues. The ends were cut back, 5 bases at V and 4 bases at J, with 14 bases in the middle. CDR1 and CDR2 (germline): MNHEY, SVGAGI. CDR3 in amino acids: CASSPPGGTYGYTF. The DNA for the CDR3 is TGTGCCAGCAGTCCCCCAGGAGGGACCTATGGCTACACCTTC.

The chain recombines TRBV10-3 with TRBJ1-1, with D unclear. V was trimmed by 3 bases and J by 1 base, leaving 9 bases between them. CDR1 and CDR2 from the germline V gene are ENHRY and SYGVKD. The CDR3 consists of 14 residues. The CDR3 DNA is TGTGCCATCAGTGAACCTAGAAAGAACACTGAAGCTTTCTTT. Residues: CAISEPRKNTEAFF.

The chain employs TRBV9 and TRBJ2-6; D remains unclear. V gave up 0 bases and J gave up 5 bases, with 9 bases separating them. CDR3 size: 15 residues. CDR1 is SGDLS, CDR2 YYNGEE, per germline. The CDR3: CASSVGHPRANVLTF. The CDR3 DNA follows: TGTGCCAGCAGCGTAGGACACCCCAGGGCCAACGTCCTGACTTTC.

V gene TRBV2 combines with J gene TRBJ2-7; 7 positions match TRBD1. CDR1 is SNHLY and CDR2 is FYNNEI in the germline V gene. Trimming cost V 4 bases and J 6 bases; bases outside gene matches: 9. This CDR3 has 14 amino acids. The CDR3 sequence is CASSVLATGAEQYF. CDR3 DNA: TGTGCCAGCAGTGTACTCGCAACAGGGGCCGAGCAGTACTTC.

V and J are TRBV7-9 and TRBJ2-2; D remains ambiguous. The CDR3 runs 14 residues. Trimming took off 6 bases at V and 3 bases at J, with 11 bases between the two ends. CDR1 and CDR2 (germline): SEHNR, FQNEAQ (reference sequence). The DNA of the CDR3 is TGTGCCAGCAGTCCCGTATTTGACACCGGGGAGCTGTTTTTT. Encoded protein: CASSPVFDTGELFF.

The gene calls are TRBV25-1 and TRBJ1-1; 8 positions agree with TRBD1. After removal of 6 bases from V and 0 bases from J, the junction contained 12 bases not matched to a gene. Germline CDR1 reads MGHDK; CDR2 reads SYGVNS. The CDR3 contains 17 residues. CDR3 in amino acids: CASSGLGTGALNTEAFF. In DNA form, the CDR3 reads TGTGCCAGCAGCGGCCTGGGGACAGGAGCCTTGAACACTGAAGCTTTCTTT.

The genes are TRBV28 and TRBJ2-1; D remains ambiguous. Deletions cut 3 bases from V and 4 bases from J, with 7 bases between. The CDR3 has 13 residues. Looked up from germline, CDR1 is MDHEN and CDR2 is SYDVKM. The DNA for the CDR3 is TGTGCCAGCAGTTTGAGGCAGTACAATGAGCAGTTCTTC. It encodes CASSLRQYNEQFF.

The chain links TRBV5-1 to TRBJ2-1; 8 nucleotides match TRBD1. CDR3 length: 15 amino acids. The J segment lost 5 bases and the V segment lost 7 bases, leaving 11 bases of the junction unmatched. Germline assignment: CDR1 SGHRS and CDR2 YFSETQ. For the CDR3, the DNA is TGCGCCAGCGCATTCTCGGACAGGGCTAACAATGAGCAGTTCTTC. Protein sequence: CASAFSDRANNEQFF.